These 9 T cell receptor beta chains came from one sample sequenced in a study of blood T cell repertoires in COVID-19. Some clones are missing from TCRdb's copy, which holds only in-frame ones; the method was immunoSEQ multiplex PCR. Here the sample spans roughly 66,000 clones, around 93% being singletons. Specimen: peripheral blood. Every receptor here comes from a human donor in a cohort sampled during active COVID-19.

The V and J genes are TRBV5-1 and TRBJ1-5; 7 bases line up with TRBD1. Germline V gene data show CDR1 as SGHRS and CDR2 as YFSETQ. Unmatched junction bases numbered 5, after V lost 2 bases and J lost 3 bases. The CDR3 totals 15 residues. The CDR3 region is CASSFGTADNQPQHF. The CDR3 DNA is TGCGCCAGCAGCTTCGGGACAGCGGACAATCAGCCCCAGCATTTT.

The CDR3 loop is CASRKSPRTGNYGYTF. The CDR3 DNA reads as TGTGCCAGCAGGAAGTCCCCGAGGACAGGGAACTATGGCTACACCTTC. V and J are TRBV28 and TRBJ1-2, with 8 nucleotides matching TRBD1. The V segment lost 6 bases and the J segment 2 bases; nucleotides outside the gene matches: 11. Germline values: CDR1 MDHEN, CDR2 SYDVKM. The CDR3 totals 16 residues.

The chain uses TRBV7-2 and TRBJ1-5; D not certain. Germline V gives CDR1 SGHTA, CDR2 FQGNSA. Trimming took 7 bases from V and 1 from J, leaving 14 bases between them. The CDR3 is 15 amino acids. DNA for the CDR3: TGTGCCAGCACCCAGGACTCGTGGAGCAATCAGCCCCAGCATTTT. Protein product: CASTQDSWSNQPQHF.

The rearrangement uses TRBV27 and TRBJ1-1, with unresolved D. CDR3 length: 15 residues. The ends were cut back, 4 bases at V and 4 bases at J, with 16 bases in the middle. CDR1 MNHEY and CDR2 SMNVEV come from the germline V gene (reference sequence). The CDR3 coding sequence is TGTGCCAGCAGTTCGCCCCGGGGTCGTACCACTGAAGCTTTCTTT. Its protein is CASSSPRGRTTEAFF.

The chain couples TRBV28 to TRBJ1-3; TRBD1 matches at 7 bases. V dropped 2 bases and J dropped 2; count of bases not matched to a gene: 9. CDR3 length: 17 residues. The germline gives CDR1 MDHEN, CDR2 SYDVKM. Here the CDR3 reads CASSLPGTANTGNTIYF. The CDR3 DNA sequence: TGTGCCAGCAGTTTACCTGGGACAGCCAATACTGGAAACACCATATATTTT.

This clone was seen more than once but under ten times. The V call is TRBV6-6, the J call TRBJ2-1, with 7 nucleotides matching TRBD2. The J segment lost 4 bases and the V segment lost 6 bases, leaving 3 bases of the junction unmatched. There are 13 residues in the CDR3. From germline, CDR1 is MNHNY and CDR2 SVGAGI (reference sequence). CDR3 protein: CASRLAEYNEQFF. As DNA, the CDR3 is TGTGCCAGCAGGCTAGCGGAGTACAATGAGCAGTTCTTC.

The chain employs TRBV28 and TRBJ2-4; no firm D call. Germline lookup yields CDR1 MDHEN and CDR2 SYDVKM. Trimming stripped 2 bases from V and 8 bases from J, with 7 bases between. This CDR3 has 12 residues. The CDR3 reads CASSLPGDIQYF. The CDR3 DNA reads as TGTGCCAGCAGTTTACCGGGTGACATTCAGTACTTC.

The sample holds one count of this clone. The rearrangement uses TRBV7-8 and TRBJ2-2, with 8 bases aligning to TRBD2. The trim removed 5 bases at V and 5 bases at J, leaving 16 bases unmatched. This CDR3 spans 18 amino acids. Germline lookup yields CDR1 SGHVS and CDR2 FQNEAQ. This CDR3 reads CASSPRAPRGVGTGELFF. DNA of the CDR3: TGTGCCAGCAGCCCCCGGGCCCCGCGGGGGGTCGGTACCGGGGAGCTGTTTTTT.

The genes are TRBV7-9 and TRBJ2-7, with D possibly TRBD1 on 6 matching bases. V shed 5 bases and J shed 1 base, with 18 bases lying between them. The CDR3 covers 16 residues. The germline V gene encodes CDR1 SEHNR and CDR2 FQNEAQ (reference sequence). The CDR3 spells CASSTTGNSRSYEQYF. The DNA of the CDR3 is TGTGCCAGCAGCACAACAGGGAATTCCAGGTCCTACGAGCAGTACTTC.